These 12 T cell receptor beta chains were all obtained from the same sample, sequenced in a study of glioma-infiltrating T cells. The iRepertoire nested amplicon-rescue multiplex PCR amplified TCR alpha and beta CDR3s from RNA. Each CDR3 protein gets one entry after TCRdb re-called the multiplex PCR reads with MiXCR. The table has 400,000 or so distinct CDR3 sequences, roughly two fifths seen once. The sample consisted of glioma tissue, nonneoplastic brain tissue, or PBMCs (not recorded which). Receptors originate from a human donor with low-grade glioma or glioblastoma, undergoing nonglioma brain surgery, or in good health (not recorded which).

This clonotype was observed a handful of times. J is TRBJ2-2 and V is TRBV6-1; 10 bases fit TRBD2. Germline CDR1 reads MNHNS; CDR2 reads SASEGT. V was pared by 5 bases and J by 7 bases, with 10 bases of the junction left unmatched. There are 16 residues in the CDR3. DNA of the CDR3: TGTGCCAGCAGTACCTGGACTAGCGGAGGTATCGGGGAGCTGTTTTTT. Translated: CASSTWTSGGIGELFF.

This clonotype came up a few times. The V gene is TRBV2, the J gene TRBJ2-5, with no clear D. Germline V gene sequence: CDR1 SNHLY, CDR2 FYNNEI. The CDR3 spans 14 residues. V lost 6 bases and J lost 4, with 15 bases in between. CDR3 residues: CASRRALPPETQYF. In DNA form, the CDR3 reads TGTGCCAGCAGAAGGGCCCTCCCCCCAGAGACCCAGTACTTC.

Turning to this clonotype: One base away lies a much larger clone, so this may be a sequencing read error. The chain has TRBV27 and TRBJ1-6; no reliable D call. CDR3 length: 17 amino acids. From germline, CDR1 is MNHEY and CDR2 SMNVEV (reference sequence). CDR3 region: CASSPSIEVAYNPPLHF. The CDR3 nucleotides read TGTGCCAGCAGTCCCAGTATAGAGGTGGCCTATAATCCACCCCTCCACTTT.

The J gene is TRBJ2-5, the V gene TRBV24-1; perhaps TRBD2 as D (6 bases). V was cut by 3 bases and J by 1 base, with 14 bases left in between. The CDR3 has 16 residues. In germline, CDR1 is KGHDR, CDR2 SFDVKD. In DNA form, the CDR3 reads TGTGCCACCAGTGATCCCCGGGACTTCCCCCAAGAGACCCAGTACTTC. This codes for CATSDPRDFPQETQYF.

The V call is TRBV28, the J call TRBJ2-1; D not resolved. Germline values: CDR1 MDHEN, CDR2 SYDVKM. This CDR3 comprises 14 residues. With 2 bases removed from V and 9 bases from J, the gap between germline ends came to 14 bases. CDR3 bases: TGTGCCAGCAGTTTAGGGGTCCTCCCGGGTGAGCAGTTCTTC. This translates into CASSLGVLPGEQFF.

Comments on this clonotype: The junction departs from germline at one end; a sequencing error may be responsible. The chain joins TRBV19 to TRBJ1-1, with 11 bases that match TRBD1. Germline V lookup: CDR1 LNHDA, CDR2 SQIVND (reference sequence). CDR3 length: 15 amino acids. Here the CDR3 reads CASSIHRDRGTQAFF. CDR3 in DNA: TGTGCCAGTAGTATCCACCGGGACAGGGGGACTCAAGCTTTCTTC.

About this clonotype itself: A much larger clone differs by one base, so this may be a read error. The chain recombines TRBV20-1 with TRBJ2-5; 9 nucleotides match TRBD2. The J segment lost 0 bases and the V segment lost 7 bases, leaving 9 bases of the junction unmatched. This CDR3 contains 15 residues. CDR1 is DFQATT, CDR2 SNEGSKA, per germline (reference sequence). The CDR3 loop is CSDLGAGGDQETQYF. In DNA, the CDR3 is TGCAGTGACCTTGGGGCGGGAGGGGACCAAGAGACCCAGTACTTC.

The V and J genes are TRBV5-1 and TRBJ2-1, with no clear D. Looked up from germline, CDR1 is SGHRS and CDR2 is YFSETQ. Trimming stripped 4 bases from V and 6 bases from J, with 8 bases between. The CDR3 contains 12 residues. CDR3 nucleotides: TGCGCCAGCAGCATAGGAGCCAATGAGCAGTTCTTC. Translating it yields CASSIGANEQFF.

CDR3 coding DNA: TGTGCCAGCAGTTTCCGGGACAGGGGTGGATACAATGAGCAGTTCTTC. This gives the protein CASSFRDRGGYNEQFF. The chain links TRBV28 to TRBJ2-1, with 10 bases identical to TRBD1. The V and J ends lost 3 bases and 4 bases, in that order; junction bases with no gene match: 6. The germline V gene encodes CDR1 MDHEN and CDR2 SYDVKM. The CDR3 runs 16 residues.

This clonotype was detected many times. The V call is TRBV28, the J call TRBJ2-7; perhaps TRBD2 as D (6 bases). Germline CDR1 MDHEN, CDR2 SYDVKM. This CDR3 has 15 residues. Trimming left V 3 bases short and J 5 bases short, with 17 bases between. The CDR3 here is CASSFGGERMNEQYF. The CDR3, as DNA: TGTGCCAGCAGTTTCGGGGGTGAACGTATGAACGAGCAGTACTTC.

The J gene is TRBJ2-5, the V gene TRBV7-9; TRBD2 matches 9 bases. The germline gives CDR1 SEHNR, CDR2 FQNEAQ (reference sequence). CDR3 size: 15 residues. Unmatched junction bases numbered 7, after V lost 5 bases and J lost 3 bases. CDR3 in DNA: TGTGCCAGCAGCCTCCCGCGACTAGCGGAAGAGACCCAGTACTTC. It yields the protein CASSLPRLAEETQYF.

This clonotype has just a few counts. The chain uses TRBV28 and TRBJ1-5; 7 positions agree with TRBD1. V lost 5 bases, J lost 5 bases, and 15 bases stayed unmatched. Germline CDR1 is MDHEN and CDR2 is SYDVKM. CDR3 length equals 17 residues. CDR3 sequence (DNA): TGTGCCAGCAGTCCAACGGTTCCGACAGGGCGTCATCAGCCCCAGCATTTT. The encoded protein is CASSPTVPTGRHQPQHF.